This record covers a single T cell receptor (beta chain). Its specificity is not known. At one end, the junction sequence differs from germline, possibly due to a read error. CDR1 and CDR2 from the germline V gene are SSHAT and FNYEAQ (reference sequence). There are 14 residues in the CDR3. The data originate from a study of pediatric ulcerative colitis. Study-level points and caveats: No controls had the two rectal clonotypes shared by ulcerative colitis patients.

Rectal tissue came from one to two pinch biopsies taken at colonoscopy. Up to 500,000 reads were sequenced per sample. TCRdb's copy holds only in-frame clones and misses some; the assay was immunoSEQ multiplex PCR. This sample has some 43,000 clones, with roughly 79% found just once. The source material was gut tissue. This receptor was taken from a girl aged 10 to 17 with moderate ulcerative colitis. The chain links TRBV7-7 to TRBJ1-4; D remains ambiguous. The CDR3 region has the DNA TGTGCTAGCAGTCCCGGCGGGGAATGGGAAAAACTGTTTTTT. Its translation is CASSPGGEWEKLFF.